This T cell receptor beta chain was obtained from a study of PD-L1 blockade in urothelial cancer. Study-wide background: The year 2014 saw patients start atezolizumab, 1,200 mg intravenously every 3 weeks. Prior regimens of chemotherapy numbered 0 to 3 per patient. Specimens of blood held a median count of about 150,000 T cells.

The sample's time point: pretreatment peripheral blood. Individual patients had between 1 and 8 samples, taken pretreatment and on-treatment. This clone came up a few times. The repertoire was sequenced with immunoSEQ multiplex PCR; TCRdb's copy has only in-frame clones and lacks some. This sample has tens of thousands of clones, with around 74% found just once. In germline, CDR1 is SGHVS, CDR2 FNYEAQ. V shed 4 bases and J 4 bases; nucleotides not matched to a gene: 14. The CDR3 sequence is 17 residues long. The input for sequencing was PBMCs, taken around atezolizumab (anti-PD-L1) treatment. J is TRBJ2-5 and V is TRBV7-6; 8 positions agree with TRBD2. The clonotype was recovered from a man aged 65 to 85 with urothelial cancer. CDR3 region: CASSSSGAAGAIETQYF. The CDR3 DNA reads TGTGCCAGCAGCTCCTCGGGGGCAGCGGGGGCCATAGAGACCCAGTACTTC.